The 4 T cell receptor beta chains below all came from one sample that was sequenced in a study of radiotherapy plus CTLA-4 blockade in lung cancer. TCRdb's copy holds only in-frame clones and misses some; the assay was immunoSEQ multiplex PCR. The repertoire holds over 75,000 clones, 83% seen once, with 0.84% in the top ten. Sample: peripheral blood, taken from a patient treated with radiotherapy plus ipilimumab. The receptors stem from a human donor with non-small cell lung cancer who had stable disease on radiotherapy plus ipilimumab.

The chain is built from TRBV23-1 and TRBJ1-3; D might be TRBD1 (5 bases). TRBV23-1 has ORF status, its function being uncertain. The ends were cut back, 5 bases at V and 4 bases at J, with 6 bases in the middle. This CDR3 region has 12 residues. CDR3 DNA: TGCGCCAGCAGTGGGACCGGAAACACCATATATTTT. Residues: CASSGTGNTIYF.

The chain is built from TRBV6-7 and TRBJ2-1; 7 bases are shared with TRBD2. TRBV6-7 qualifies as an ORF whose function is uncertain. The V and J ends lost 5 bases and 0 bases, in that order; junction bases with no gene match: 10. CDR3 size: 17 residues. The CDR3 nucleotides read TGTGCCAGCAGTAATCTTCGCGGGGGTAGCTCCTACAATGAGCAGTTCTTC. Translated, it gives CASSNLRGGSSYNEQFF.

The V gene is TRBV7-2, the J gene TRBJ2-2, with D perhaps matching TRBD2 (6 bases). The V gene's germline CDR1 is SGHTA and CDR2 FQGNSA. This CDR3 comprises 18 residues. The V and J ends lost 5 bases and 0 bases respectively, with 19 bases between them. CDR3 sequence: CASSPSGRTISNTGELFF. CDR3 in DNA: TGTGCCAGCAGCCCCTCTGGCCGGACTATTTCGAACACCGGGGAGCTGTTTTTT.

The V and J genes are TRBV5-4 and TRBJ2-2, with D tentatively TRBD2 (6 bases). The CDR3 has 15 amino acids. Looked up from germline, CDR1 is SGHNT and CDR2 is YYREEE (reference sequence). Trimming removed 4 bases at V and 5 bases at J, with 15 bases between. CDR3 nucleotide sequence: TGTGCCAGCAGCGGTCGACTAGGTGGGACCGGGGAGCTGTTTTTT. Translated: CASSGRLGGTGELFF.